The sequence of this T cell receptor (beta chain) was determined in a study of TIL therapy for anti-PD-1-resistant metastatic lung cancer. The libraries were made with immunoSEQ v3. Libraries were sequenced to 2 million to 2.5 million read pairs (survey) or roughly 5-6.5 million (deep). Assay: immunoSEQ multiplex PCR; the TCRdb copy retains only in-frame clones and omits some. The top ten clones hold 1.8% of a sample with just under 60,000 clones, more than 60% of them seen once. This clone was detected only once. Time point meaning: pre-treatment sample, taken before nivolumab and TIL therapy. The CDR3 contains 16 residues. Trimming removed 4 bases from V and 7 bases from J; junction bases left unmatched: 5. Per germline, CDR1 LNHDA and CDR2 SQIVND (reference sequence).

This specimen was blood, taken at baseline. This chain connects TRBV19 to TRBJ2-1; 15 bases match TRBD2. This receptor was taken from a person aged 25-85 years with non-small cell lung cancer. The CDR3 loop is CASSTGLAGGTNEQFF. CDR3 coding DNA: TGTGCCAGTAGTACCGGACTAGCGGGAGGGACGAATGAGCAGTTCTTC.